This TCR beta chain was found in a study of PD-1 blockade in classical Hodgkin lymphoma. The patients all showed relapse after autologous stem cell transplantation, while their brentuximab vedotin exposure varied. The repertoire was sequenced with immunoSEQ multiplex PCR; TCRdb's copy has only in-frame clones and lacks some. This sample has approximately 25,000 clones, with about four fifths found just once. The input for sequencing was peripheral blood mononuclear cells (PBMCs), taken before the second cycle of nivolumab. The TCR was taken from a human donor with classical Hodgkin lymphoma.

The CDR3 nucleotides read TGTGCCAGCAGCGAACGCCCGGGGAACACTGAAGCTTTCTTT. Protein sequence: CASSERPGNTEAFF. The chain links TRBV11-3 to TRBJ1-1; no firm D call. The V gene's germline CDR1 is SGHNT and CDR2 YENEEA. The V end was cut by 5 bases, the J end by 1 base, with 11 bases between. The CDR3 is made up of 14 amino acids.